This TCR beta chain was sequenced for a study of T cells in Graves' hyperthyroidism and ophthalmopathy (dated by TCRdb to about 2019). Looking at the study overall: Peripheral blood was collected at initial diagnosis, before any treatment. To identify distinguishing TCR V-J signatures, a discovery cohort of some 100 patients was used, comprising 43 with Graves' ophthalmopathy and around 60 with stable Graves' hyperthyroidism. Prospective prediction of ophthalmopathy was tested in an independent validation cohort of 18 to 20 hyperthyroidism patients and 17 patients who later progressed to ophthalmopathy. The roughly 91 discovery patients were randomly divided into training and test sets at a 7:3 ratio. In addition, the study compared T-cell repertoires in thyroid tissue and in blood from six Graves' hyperthyroidism patients. After blood sampling, hyperthyroidism patients were treated with methimazole at a starting dose of 30 mg daily, and ophthalmopathy patients were treated with high-dose intravenous methylprednisolone. TCR Vbeta CDR3 sequencing of fewer than 150 peripheral blood samples (approximately 44 ophthalmopathy, over 70 hyperthyroidism and some 17 progressor patients) is reported in the paper.

In the germline V gene, CDR1 corresponds to SNHLY and CDR2 to FYNNEI. At the junction V is shortened by 0 bases and J by 0 bases, with 12 bases in between. The CDR3 sequence holds 16 residues, the cysteine and phenylalanine included. The entry retains the CDR3 DNA only, 48 bases that are in frame from base 1. Stable Graves' hyperthyroidism was defined as the absence of progression to ophthalmopathy over 18 months of follow-up. Hyperthyroidism patients were newly diagnosed, had a disease duration of under 2 months, and were aged 18 to 65 years. Any patient with an uncontrolled infection, another autoimmune disease, pregnancy or lactation was excluded. Diagnoses were established on the basis of clinical symptoms, serum thyroxine and TRAb, thyroid ultrasound, and orbital computed tomography. Ficoll-Paque density gradient centrifugation was used to isolate PBMCs from around 10 ml of fresh peripheral blood. Trizol reagent was used to extract total RNA, and RNA quality was then checked on an Agilent 2100 Bioanalyzer.

The TCR beta CDR3 regions were amplified from the RNA transcripts. The TCR CDR3 was subjected to a first round of RT-PCR using the HTBI primer set and the Qiagen OneStep RT-PCR kit. Libraries were constructed in a second round of multiplex PCR, after which size selection and purification were carried out. Paired-end sequencing of the libraries was performed with 100 bp reads on an Illumina HiSeq2000. Per the source publication's procedure: SOAPnuke was used to process the raw data, removing reads that contained adapters or uncalled bases, had a mean Phred below 15, or lacked an exact match to the constant primer or identifier. COPE v1.2.5 was used to merge high-quality paired reads, and clonotypes were defined as unique nucleotide sequences. Clonotypes were aligned to IMGT TRBV, TRBD and TRBJ reference segments using MiTCR v1.1. Analysis was restricted to V-J combinations with a frequency above 0.0001, which covered about 99% of repertoires. A TCS score was defined as the ratio between F50 (clonal expansion) and ExV (chaos), using BLOSUM62-based TCRdist between CDR3 peptides within each V-J. Welch's t-statistics and random forest reduced several hundred V-J features to under 15, which were used in a naive Bayes classifier (R e1071). TCRdb handled the public reads itself, with Q25 trimming in fastp and clone calling in MiXCR, and kept productive beta chains. Rows matching on CDR3 protein sequence are summarized as one entry with the most common DNA and genes. TCRdb, not the authors, supplied the V and J calls. This sample is represented by about 550,000 distinct CDR3 sequences; roughly 20% of them were singletons. Together, the top ten hold roughly 29% of the sample.

The paper's findings and limits, for the study overall: Sample size was not statistically predetermined, and investigators were not blinded to group allocation. In cross-validation, a model built on a 13 V-J signature told ophthalmopathy apart from stable hyperthyroidism with approximately 90% sensitivity and roughly 82% specificity, and in testing the same model reached 80%/75%. During validation, the model predicted progression to ophthalmopathy a median of roughly 7.1 months ahead of onset, with 70.59% sensitivity and under 85% specificity. Most expanded thyroid clonotypes (frequency above 0.001) were also found in blood, which suggests that blood repertoires may mirror thyroid immune responses.

This clonotype was recorded many times. Its cognate antigen has yet to be identified. Base qualities were left out, and no much larger clone turns up one base away. This clonotype originated in a man aged 18 to 30 with Graves' hyperthyroidism. The sample comprised blood. This chain joins TRBV2 to TRBJ2-7; the D gene cannot be named for sure. DNA sequence: TGTGCCAGCAGTGAAGCGCTGTTTCCCTACTCCTACGAGCAGTACTTC. Translated, this is CASSEALFPYSYEQYF.